One TCR beta chain is described in this entry. The antigen this receptor binds is unknown. No base quality values were provided; no much bigger clone lies one nucleotide off. Participants in the prospective study were aged roughly 18 to 95 years, lived in some 24 United States geographic areas, and enrolled through a virtual design. In the prospective study, cohorts were assigned on the basis of participant-reported clinical history obtained from a screening survey and a study questionnaire. ImmuneRACE Cohort 3 recovered participants were defined by two consecutive negative NP/OP PCR tests, healthcare professional clearance, or symptom resolution. Mobile phlebotomists in the prospective study collected whole blood, serum and a nasopharyngeal or oropharyngeal swab from every participant. Prospective study participants could optionally give additional blood draws and questionnaires over an approximately 2-month period. Prospective study blood samples were shipped either frozen or at room temperature before DNA extraction.

From the germline V gene (reference sequence), CDR1 is MNHEY and CDR2 is SMNVEV. The CDR3 spans 14 residues, from the cysteine through the phenylalanine. Left in the record is the CDR3 DNA by itself, 42 bases read in frame from the first base. Germline trimming amounts to 5 bases on V and 7 bases on J, with 10 as the count of junction bases outside the gene matches. This sample stems from a study of blood T cell repertoires in COVID-19 (TCRdb year 2020). Regarding the study in general: The collaborator samples originated in the United States, Italy and Spain and spanned the acute and convalescent phases of COVID-19. The material from the prospective study consisted of cDNA or gDNA derived from T cells, B-cell-depleted T cells, or PBMCs. Deeply sampled blood TCRbeta repertoires from subjects exposed to, actively infected with, or recovered from COVID-19 were included in the dataset. The repertoires were released in a freely available public database meant as a resource for research on the immune response to SARS-CoV-2. Samples were obtained from the ongoing ImmuneRACE study (first 160 participants) and from over 1,000 subjects provided by 6 global collaborators. The sample metadata nearly always contained a de-identified subject ID, COVID-19 status, age in years and sex. Where available, HLA class I and class II types were taken from metadata supplied by the sample provider and were not determined by assay-based typing.

The paper's findings and limits, for the study overall: How much clinical and demographic metadata was included differed by source and by participant, and the metadata was provided uncurated.

TCRbeta CDR3 regions were amplified from genomic DNA by means of the immunoSEQ Assay, a bias-controlled multiplex PCR. For the original study's pipeline: Nucleated cell counts per sample were estimated from amplification of reference gene primers within the assay. To quantify the absolute abundance of each unique TCRbeta CDR3 rearrangement, sequence reads were collapsed and filtered. Productive Simpson clonality was computed per sample as the square root of Simpson's diversity index over productive rearrangements. What TCRdb holds here is the immuneACCESS table cut down to in-frame rearrangements. Part of the clones is not present; checked against another copy, under half of the missing clones reflect an unresolved V gene, and the others are unexplained. Clone size and the V and J calls come from that table; the DNA yielded D and trimming. The sample table shows around 300,000 clones, and 88% are seen once. Clones ranked in the top ten supply about 1% of the sample.

The receptor was derived from a woman between 25 and 40 years old who had recovered from COVID-19. Specimen: PBMCs or T cells enriched from blood (not recorded which). The rearrangement combines TRBV27 with TRBJ1-2, with TRBD1 matching 7 junction bases. The sequence in DNA is TGTGCCAGCAGTCCCTGGGACAGTCCTATTGGCTACACCTTC. Its amino acids are CASSPWDSPIGYTF.